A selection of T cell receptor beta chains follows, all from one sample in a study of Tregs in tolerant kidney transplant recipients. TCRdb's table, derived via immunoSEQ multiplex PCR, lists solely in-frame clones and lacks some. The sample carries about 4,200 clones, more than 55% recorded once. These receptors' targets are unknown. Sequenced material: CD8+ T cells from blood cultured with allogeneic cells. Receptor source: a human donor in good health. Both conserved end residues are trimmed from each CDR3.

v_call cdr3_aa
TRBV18 ASSPLETQY
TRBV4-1 ASSQDWQSNYGYT
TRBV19 ASSLLYTDTQY
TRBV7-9 ASSSLVAGGNYEQY
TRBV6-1 ASSEALKWGRVKEQY
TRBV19 ASSMAGGVLAGELF
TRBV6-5 ASSYGWTLGNEQF
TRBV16 ASSQLTPDRYAGELF
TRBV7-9 ASSPARGEQY
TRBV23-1 ASSRGRTASAKNIQY
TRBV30 AWAGLAEGAYNEQF
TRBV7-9 ASSLFPKGGTGELF
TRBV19 ASSILSGGLYNSPLH
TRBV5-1 ASSLGVGLAYYEQY
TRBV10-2 ASSETYEQY
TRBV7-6 ASSLALEGHLYNEQF
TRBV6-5 ASSSRSSGNNEQF
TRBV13 ASSKGQGYYGYT
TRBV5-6 ASSLGWQSYYEQY
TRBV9 ASSGGQVNEKLF
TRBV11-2 ASSLVVGGDIQY
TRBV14 ASSPWGASGTQF
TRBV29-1 SVGEGLNTEAF
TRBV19 ASSIRTGIYGYT
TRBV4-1 ASSPLAGGGETQY
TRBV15 ATRDSPGNTIY
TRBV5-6 ASSLKRGTGNQPQH
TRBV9 ASSPPGGRSYNEQF
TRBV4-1 ASSQVRQGNEQF